This entry lists 23 T cell receptor beta chains sequenced from one sample in a study of blood T cell repertoires in COVID-19. TCRdb's copy holds only in-frame clones and misses some; the assay was immunoSEQ multiplex PCR. The sample yields 300,000 to 400,000 clones, roughly 88% seen once. Sequenced: PBMCs or T cells enriched from blood (not recorded which). Receptors were obtained from a woman under 40 with acute COVID-19.

This chain links TRBV25-1 with TRBJ1-2; 8 bases align to TRBD1. Germline V CDR1 and CDR2: MGHDK, SYGVNS. V was pared by 4 bases and J by 6 bases, with 19 bases of the junction left unmatched. This CDR3 contains 18 residues. The DNA of the CDR3 is TGTGCCAGCAGTGGCATCGCCTATAGACAGGGGAGAAGGAATGGCTACACCTTC. It codes for CASSGIAYRQGRRNGYTF.

The chain recombines TRBV2 with TRBJ2-5; D possibly corresponds to TRBD2 (6 bases). The germline V and J ends were trimmed by 6 bases and 5 bases, with 19 bases remaining between them. CDR1 SNHLY and CDR2 FYNNEI come from the germline V gene. This CDR3 comprises 15 residues. This CDR3 is CASSGPEGRDETQYF. In nucleotides, the CDR3 is TGTGCCAGCAGCGGGCCGGAGGGCAGGGACGAGACCCAGTACTTC.

The gene calls are TRBV7-2 and TRBJ2-1, with 9 nucleotides matching TRBD2. V shed 5 bases and J 3 bases; nucleotides not matched to a gene: 8. This CDR3 has 16 amino acids. Looked up from germline, CDR1 is SGHTA and CDR2 is FQGNSA. CDR3 residues: CASSRAVSGGYNEQFF. CDR3 bases: TGTGCCAGCAGCAGGGCGGTTAGCGGGGGCTACAATGAGCAGTTCTTC.

In regard to this clone: Other DNA sequences in the same sample also yield this CDR3. The chain has TRBV27 and TRBJ2-7, with 9 bases that match TRBD1. The CDR3 totals 14 residues. Germline assignment: CDR1 MNHEY and CDR2 SMNVEV (reference sequence). The V and J ends lost 3 bases and 2 bases, in that order; junction bases with no gene match: 2. The CDR3 sequence: CASSFGQGPYEQYF. The CDR3 nucleotides are TGTGCCAGCAGTTTTGGACAGGGGCCCTACGAGCAGTACTTC.

The chain uses TRBV24-1 and TRBJ2-2; 11 nucleotides match TRBD1. The CDR3 spans 16 residues. Germline lookup yields CDR1 KGHDR and CDR2 SFDVKD. Trimming cost V 4 bases and J 5 bases; bases outside gene matches: 5. The CDR3 region has the DNA TGTGCCACCAGTGAACCCGGGACAGGGGGAACCGGGGAGCTGTTTTTT. Protein product: CATSEPGTGGTGELFF.

V gene TRBV6-2 or TRBV6-3 combines with J gene TRBJ1-1, with 8 bases that match TRBD1. After removal of 4 bases from V and 4 bases from J, the junction contained 2 bases not matched to a gene. The germline gives CDR1 MNHEY, CDR2 SVGEGT. The CDR3 has 13 residues. CDR3 DNA sequence: TGTGCCAGCAGTTGGACAGGGTCCACTGAAGCTTTCTTT. Translated, it gives CASSWTGSTEAFF.

V usage is TRBV2 and J usage is TRBJ2-3; possibly TRBD2 for D (6 bases). Looked up from germline, CDR1 is SNHLY and CDR2 is FYNNEI. V gave up 5 bases and J gave up 2 bases, with 14 bases separating them. The CDR3 sequence is 15 residues long. The CDR3 nucleotides read TGTGCCAGCAGTCCCTCGCGGGGTCTCACAGATACGCAGTATTTT. Translation: CASSPSRGLTDTQYF.

In its sample, this clone was seen a few times. V usage is TRBV7-9 and J usage is TRBJ1-1, with 12 bases matching TRBD1. The CDR3 covers 18 residues. V shed 5 bases and J 4 bases; nucleotides not matched to a gene: 14. CDR1 is SEHNR, CDR2 FQNEAQ, per germline (reference sequence). DNA of the CDR3: TGTGCCAGCAGCCCTGCTGTGGTAGGGACAGGGGGCTTCACTGAAGCTTTCTTT. This translates into CASSPAVVGTGGFTEAFF.

The chain is built from TRBV19 and TRBJ1-6; maybe TRBD1 (5 bases). Germline V gene sequence: CDR1 LNHDA, CDR2 SQIVND (reference sequence). The CDR3 totals 12 residues. V lost 4 bases and J lost 12, with 10 bases in between. The CDR3 nucleotides are TGTGCCAGTAGTACACGACAGTTACCCCTCCACTTT. Residues: CASSTRQLPLHF.

This clone came up a few times. This chain uses TRBV7-8 with TRBJ2-1, with 8 nucleotides matching TRBD1. Trimming at V came to 4 bases and at J to 0 bases, leaving 5 bases not matched to a gene. The length of the CDR3 is 16 residues. Germline V gives CDR1 SGHVS, CDR2 FQNEAQ. CDR3 in amino acids: CASSYRGASSYNEQFF. CDR3 nucleotide sequence: TGTGCCAGCAGCTACAGGGGGGCTAGCTCCTACAATGAGCAGTTCTTC.

This sequence joins TRBV7-2 and TRBJ1-5, with 7 positions matching TRBD1. Germline CDR1 SGHTA, CDR2 FQGNSA. The length of the CDR3 is 14 residues. With V trimmed by 6 bases and J by 5 bases, 7 bases remained unmatched. The CDR3 coding sequence is TGTGCCAGCAGTCTAAGACAGGGATATCAGCCCCAGCATTTT. This gives the protein CASSLRQGYQPQHF.

This clone was seen a single time. The chain recombines TRBV30 with TRBJ1-3; D is ambiguous. This CDR3 spans 14 amino acids. Trimming left V 0 bases short and J 8 bases short, with 14 bases between. The germline V gene has CDR1 GTSNPN and CDR2 SVGIG (reference sequence). CDR3 protein: CAWSVNGVSDTIYF. The DNA for the CDR3 is TGTGCCTGGAGTGTTAACGGGGTATCGGACACCATATATTTT.

The V gene is TRBV30, the J gene TRBJ1-1, with D perhaps TRBD1 (5 bases). Trimming removed 0 bases at V and 10 bases at J, with 12 bases between. Germline CDR1 and CDR2: GTSNPN and SVGIG (reference sequence). CDR3 length: 12 amino acids. The CDR3 protein is CAWSVPGKAAFF. CDR3 DNA sequence: TGTGCCTGGAGTGTGCCAGGGAAGGCAGCTTTCTTT.

As regards this clone: This sample also contains other DNA sequences that code for the same CDR3. The V and J genes are TRBV3-1 (or the pseudogene TRBV3-2) and TRBJ2-7, with 11 nucleotides matching TRBD1. With 5 bases clipped from V and 3 bases from J, the junction kept 3 bases outside the gene matches. Germline assignment: CDR1 LGHDT and CDR2 YNNKEL (reference sequence). This CDR3 spans 14 amino acids. CDR3 sequence: CASSSGTGGYEQYF. In nucleotides, the CDR3 is TGTGCCAGCAGCTCCGGGACAGGGGGCTACGAGCAGTACTTC.

V usage is TRBV3-1 (or the pseudogene TRBV3-2) and J usage is TRBJ1-5, with D possibly matching TRBD1 (5 bases). Trimming removed 3 bases from V and 0 bases from J, with 15 bases in between. The CDR3 contains 17 residues. Germline CDR1 is LGHDT and CDR2 is YNNKEL (reference sequence). CDR3 loop: CASSQGGYGNSNQPQHF. DNA of the CDR3: TGTGCCAGCAGCCAGGGGGGTTACGGGAATAGCAATCAGCCCCAGCATTTT.

The rearrangement links TRBV9 to TRBJ2-2, with 13 bases identical to TRBD2. The CDR3 spans 16 residues. Trimming took 0 bases from V and 5 from J; bases not matched to a gene: 1. CDR1 and CDR2 (germline): SGDLS, YYNGEE. The DNA for the CDR3 is TGTGCCAGCAGCGTAGGACTAGCGGGAGGAACCGGGGAGCTGTTTTTT. It translates to CASSVGLAGGTGELFF. Complete variable domain (other parts from reference TRBV9 and TRBJ2-2): DSGVTQTPKHLITATGQRVTLRCSPRSGDLSVYWYQQSLDQGLQFLIQYYNGEERAKGNILERFSAQQFPDLHSELNLSSLELGDSALYFCASSVGLAGGTGELFFGEGSRLTVL.

This clone was seen only once. The chain joins TRBV9 to TRBJ2-1, with 15 bases fitting TRBD2. The trim removed 3 bases at V and 7 bases at J, leaving 11 bases unmatched. Germline-derived CDR1 and CDR2 are SGDLS and YYNGEE. CDR3 length equals 18 residues. Here the CDR3 DNA reads TGTGCCAGCAGCGCGAGGACTAGCGGGGGGGCATATGAGAATGAGCAGTTCTTC. This sequence encodes CASSARTSGGAYENEQFF.

This CDR3 is CATSGGRGGYNEQFF. In nucleotides, the CDR3 is TGTGCCACCAGTGGAGGAAGGGGTGGCTACAATGAGCAGTTCTTC. The genes are TRBV24-1 and TRBJ2-1; D is perhaps TRBD1 (5 bases). CDR1 and CDR2 from the germline V gene are KGHDR and SFDVKD. The V and J ends lost 5 bases and 3 bases respectively, with 13 bases between them. The CDR3 totals 15 residues.

This rearrangement joins TRBV6-1 to TRBJ2-7, with D hard to call. CDR1 is MNHNS and CDR2 is SASEGT in the germline V gene. The CDR3 is made up of 12 amino acids. Trimming removed 2 bases at V and 5 bases at J, with 7 bases between. CDR3 nucleotide sequence: TGTGCCAGCAGTGAATATCCTAACGAGCAGTACTTC. As protein: CASSEYPNEQYF.

This chain joins TRBV2 and TRBJ1-1; the D gene is possibly TRBD1 (5 bases). Germline CDR1 and CDR2: SNHLY and FYNNEI. V was cut by 11 bases and J by 0 bases, with 13 bases left in between. This CDR3 spans 13 amino acids. CDR3 nucleotides: TGTGCCGGTAAACAGGAGTTGAACACTGAAGCTTTCTTT. Protein: CAGKQELNTEAFF.

The V call is TRBV5-1, the J call TRBJ2-1, with TRBD1 matching over 9 bases. Trimming took 4 bases from V and 1 from J; bases not matched to a gene: 6. The germline gives CDR1 SGHRS, CDR2 YFSETQ. This CDR3 has 16 residues. DNA of the CDR3: TGCGCCAGCAGCGAACGGACAGGGGAATCCTACAATGAGCAGTTCTTC. Protein product: CASSERTGESYNEQFF. The full variable domain, its missing parts supplied by reference TRBV5-1 and TRBJ2-1, is KAGVTQTPRYLIKTRGQQVTLSCSPISGHRSVSWYQQTPGQGLQFLFEYFSETQRNKGNFPGRFSGRQFSNSRSEMNVSTLELGDSALYLCASSERTGESYNEQFFGPGTRLTVL.

The chain uses TRBV6-5 and TRBJ1-2; D is uncertain. The CDR3 contains 15 residues. Deletions cut 0 bases from V and 4 bases from J, with 12 bases between. Germline CDR1 reads MNHEY; CDR2 reads SVGAGI. The CDR3 is CASSYSSEGSYGYTF. CDR3 nucleotide sequence: TGTGCCAGCAGTTACTCGTCGGAGGGCTCCTATGGCTACACCTTC.

The CDR3 loop reads CASSFGGALSTEAFF. For the CDR3, the DNA is TGTGCCAGCAGTTTCGGGGGGGCCCTCAGCACTGAAGCTTTCTTT. The chain carries TRBV27 and TRBJ1-1; D possibly corresponds to TRBD1 (6 bases). V was clipped by 3 bases and J by 4 bases, with 15 bases between them. The CDR3 is 15 amino acids. Germline assignment: CDR1 MNHEY and CDR2 SMNVEV (reference sequence).